A selection of T cell receptor beta chains follows, all from one sample in a study of blood T cell repertoires in COVID-19. Clones were sequenced by immunoSEQ multiplex PCR, and TCRdb holds only the in-frame ones, with some missing. This table holds 60,000 to 75,000 clones, approximately 78% found once. The sample was peripheral blood. These receptors were obtained from a human donor in a cohort sampled during active COVID-19. CDR3s include the opening cysteine and the closing phenylalanine or tryptophan. Each record gives: CDR3 protein, V gene, J gene.

CDR3aa: CASTRQFGTHNEQFF
v_gene: TRBV6-5
j_gene: TRBJ2-1

CDR3aa: CSVGQGDYYGYTF
v_gene: TRBV29-1
j_gene: TRBJ1-2

CDR3aa: CASTVAANQPQHF
v_gene: TRBV19
j_gene: TRBJ1-5

CDR3aa: CASSYGTGYGNTIYF
v_gene: TRBV7-9
j_gene: TRBJ1-3

CDR3aa: CASSHDRETQYF
v_gene: TRBV3-1/TRBV3-2
j_gene: TRBJ2-5

CDR3aa: CASKLAGGLTGELFF
v_gene: TRBV27
j_gene: TRBJ2-2

CDR3aa: CASSFSGQRGYNEQFF
v_gene: TRBV28
j_gene: TRBJ2-1

CDR3aa: CASSVAGDTDTQYF
v_gene: TRBV10-1
j_gene: TRBJ2-3

CDR3aa: CASSLRGPMNTEAFF
v_gene: TRBV5-4
j_gene: TRBJ1-1

CDR3aa: CASSQNRGPYGYTF
v_gene: TRBV18
j_gene: TRBJ1-2

CDR3aa: CSASRLATDEQFF
v_gene: TRBV20-1
j_gene: TRBJ2-1

CDR3aa: CASSQDRQGMYYGYTF
v_gene: TRBV3-1/TRBV3-2
j_gene: TRBJ1-2

CDR3aa: CASSNTGAEAFF
v_gene: TRBV11-2
j_gene: TRBJ1-1

CDR3aa: CASSLSGGGTGDTQYF
v_gene: TRBV5-1
j_gene: TRBJ2-3

CDR3aa: CASSQDLGEDTEAFF
v_gene: TRBV3-1/TRBV3-2
j_gene: TRBJ1-1

CDR3aa: CSVGTGPRQPQHF
v_gene: TRBV29-1
j_gene: TRBJ1-5

CDR3aa: CATSTGVWQPQHF
v_gene: TRBV15
j_gene: TRBJ1-5

CDR3aa: CASSQGGRPVTEAFF
v_gene: TRBV7-6
j_gene: TRBJ1-1

CDR3aa: CATSESYQGRFGTDTQYF
v_gene: TRBV24-1
j_gene: TRBJ2-3

CDR3aa: CASSPDRAYEQYF
v_gene: TRBV5-6
j_gene: TRBJ2-7

CDR3aa: CSVGVLGGLDEQYF
v_gene: TRBV29-1
j_gene: TRBJ2-7

CDR3aa: CASNTRWTSGNEQFF
v_gene: TRBV6-5
j_gene: TRBJ2-1

CDR3aa: CASSRRQGAYEQYF
v_gene: TRBV14
j_gene: TRBJ2-7

CDR3aa: CASTVGQSNEQFF
v_gene: TRBV2
j_gene: TRBJ2-1

CDR3aa: CATQDGDRGPNTEAFF
v_gene: TRBV15
j_gene: TRBJ1-1

CDR3aa: CASSFLGEGTQYF
v_gene: TRBV19
j_gene: TRBJ2-3

CDR3aa: CASSHSTGGEDGYTF
v_gene: TRBV19
j_gene: TRBJ1-2

CDR3aa: CASSPSRGGTDTQYF
v_gene: TRBV10-1
j_gene: TRBJ2-3

CDR3aa: CASSPTGRPSTDTQYF
v_gene: TRBV5-5
j_gene: TRBJ2-3

CDR3aa: CASSQEAASGDTQYF
v_gene: TRBV4-1
j_gene: TRBJ2-3

CDR3aa: CASSLTGAVLGSYNSPLHF
v_gene: TRBV6-6
j_gene: TRBJ1-6

CDR3aa: CATSDIGTGVDTQYF
v_gene: TRBV24-1
j_gene: TRBJ2-3